The clone carrying this T cell receptor beta chain was detected ten times or more. Combining a sample-barcoded 5' primer with a J-beta primer mix, a second PCR ran for roughly 6 to 12 cycles. A single record per CDR3 protein comes from TCRdb applying MiXCR to the 5' RACE reads. Among some 930,000 distinct CDR3 sequences listed, about 27% were seen once. This CDR3 region has 15 residues. V dropped 1 base and J dropped 4; count of bases not matched to a gene: 5. The germline gives CDR1 MGHRA, CDR2 YSYEKL. This sample is drawn from a study of blood T cells in healthy people across ages. The same specimen was also included in a second study, on T cells of mothers and their children. That work states: Reads recorded for TCR beta CDR3 numbered over 8.5 million per mother and several million per child. TCR recombination output is shaped by thymic selection similarly in related and unrelated pairs. Relative to unrelated pairs, biologically related mother-child dyads exhibited marginally greater, non-significant overlap.

The sample consisted of blood. The chain carries TRBV4-1 and TRBJ1-2; 8 bases match TRBD1. This TCR came from a woman aged 40 to 50 in good health. Here the CDR3 reads CASSQAPGQGYGYTF. In DNA, the CDR3 is TGCGCCAGCAGCCAAGCCCCCGGACAGGGCTATGGCTACACCTTC.